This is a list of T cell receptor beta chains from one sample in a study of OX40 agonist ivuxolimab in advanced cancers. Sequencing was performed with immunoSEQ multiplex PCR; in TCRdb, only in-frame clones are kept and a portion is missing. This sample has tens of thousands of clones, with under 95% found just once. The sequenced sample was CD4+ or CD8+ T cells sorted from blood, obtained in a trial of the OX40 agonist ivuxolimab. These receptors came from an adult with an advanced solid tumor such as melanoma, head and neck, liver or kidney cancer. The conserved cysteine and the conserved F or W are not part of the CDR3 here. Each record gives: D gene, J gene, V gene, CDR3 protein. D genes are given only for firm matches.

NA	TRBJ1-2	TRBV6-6	ASRNGANYGYT
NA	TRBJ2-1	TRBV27	ASSLTYLDGSYNEQF
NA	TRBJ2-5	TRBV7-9	ASSPGAGVETQY
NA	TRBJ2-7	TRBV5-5	ASSYRGGTSYEQY
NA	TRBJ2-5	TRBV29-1	SVGRLGIGETQY
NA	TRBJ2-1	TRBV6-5	ASSYSLRNGNEQF
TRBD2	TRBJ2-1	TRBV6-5	ASSSHSGGGEQF
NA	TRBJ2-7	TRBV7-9	AGTYGLDNEQY
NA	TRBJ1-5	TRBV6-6	ASRYSNQPQH
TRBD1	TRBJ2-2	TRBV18	ASSPTGVDGELF
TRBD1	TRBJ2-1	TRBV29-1	SDLRQGSYNEQF
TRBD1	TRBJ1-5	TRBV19	ASSHRGFGQPQH
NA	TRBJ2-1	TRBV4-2	ASTPRISSGRDNEQF
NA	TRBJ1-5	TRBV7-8	ASSLGGWGNQPQH
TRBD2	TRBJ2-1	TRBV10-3	AISPRLAGEDEQF
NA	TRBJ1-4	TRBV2	ASSSRVGVNEKLF
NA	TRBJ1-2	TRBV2	ATAKQGGQYGYT
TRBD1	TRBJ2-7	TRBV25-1	ASTSTGGRVGEQY
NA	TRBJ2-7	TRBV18	ASSPGAYEQY
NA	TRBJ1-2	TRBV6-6	ASSFPDGGLNYGYT
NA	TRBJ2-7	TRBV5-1	ASSLEWVGTDEQY
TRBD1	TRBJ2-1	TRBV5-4	ASSFDRGPSSYNEQF
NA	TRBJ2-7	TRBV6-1	ASGTVIYEQY
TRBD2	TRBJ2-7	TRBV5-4	ASSSPGGEQY
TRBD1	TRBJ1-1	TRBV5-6	ASSLGTGLNTEAF
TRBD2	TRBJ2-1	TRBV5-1	ASSLGSGRLPDNEQF
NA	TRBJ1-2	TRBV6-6	ASSPAGSGNYGYT
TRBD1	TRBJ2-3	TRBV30	AWRGLNRGRTDTQY
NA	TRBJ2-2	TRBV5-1	ASSLGGSTGELF
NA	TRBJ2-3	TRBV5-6	ASSLGVSTDTQY
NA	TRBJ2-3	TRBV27	ASSRRETDTQY
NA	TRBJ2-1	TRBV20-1	SAIRFREQF
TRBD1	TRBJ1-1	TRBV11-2	ASSRDRYTEAF
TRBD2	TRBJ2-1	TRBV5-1	ASSSKPTSGGGLEQF
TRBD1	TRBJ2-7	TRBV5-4	ASSRWTGSHEQY
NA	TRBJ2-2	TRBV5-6	ASSSFRVFTGELF
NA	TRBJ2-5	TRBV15	ATSRGRGAEHFLETQY
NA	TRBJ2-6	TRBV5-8	ASSKDTGANVLT
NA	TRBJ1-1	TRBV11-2	ASSLGGASTEAF
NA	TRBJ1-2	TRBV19	ASSTAAGSYGYT
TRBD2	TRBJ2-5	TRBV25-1	ASSEFILAEQETQY
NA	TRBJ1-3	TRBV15	ATSRVGRAAGNTIY
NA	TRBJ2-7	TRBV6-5	ASSEASVYEQY
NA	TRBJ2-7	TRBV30	AWSLIADLSYEQY
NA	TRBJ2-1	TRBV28	ASSRTPSYNEQF
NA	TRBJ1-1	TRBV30	AWIHSAMNTEAF
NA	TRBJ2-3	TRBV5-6	ASSFTDTQY
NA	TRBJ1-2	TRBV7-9	ASSFFRVGDYGYT
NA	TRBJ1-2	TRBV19	ASSITWVNYGYT
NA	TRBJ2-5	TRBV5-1	ASSLQGSGETQY
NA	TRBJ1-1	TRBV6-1	ASSYLTTNTEAF